One and the same sample provided the 25 T cell receptor beta chains below, sequenced in a study of blood T cell repertoires in COVID-19 (dated by TCRdb to the early 2020s). Library preparation used the immunoSEQ multiplex PCR assay. TCRdb took over this immuneACCESS table, retaining in-frame rearrangements with V and J assigned. Such tables are incomplete; in checked studies, under half of the missing clones stem from an unresolved V gene, and the remainder is unexplained. This sample lists some 200,000 clones; around four fifths were detected once. The top ten clonotypes cover about 14% of the sample. Material: peripheral blood. The receptors stem from a woman in her sixties or seventies with COVID-19, enrolled during active disease.

The genes are TRBV5-4 and TRBJ1-1; possibly TRBD1 for D (5 bases). V was cut by 4 bases and J by 2 bases, with 12 bases left in between. CDR3 size: 14 residues. Germline V lookup: CDR1 SGHNT, CDR2 YYREEE (reference sequence). CDR3 residues: CASSLPGLNTEAFF. The CDR3 bases are TGTGCCAGCAGCCTTCCGGGACTAAACACTGAAGCTTTCTTT.

The chain carries TRBV18 and TRBJ2-7; weak D call: TRBD1 (6 bases). The CDR3 is 14 amino acids. The germline V and J ends were trimmed by 8 bases and 5 bases, with 19 bases remaining between them. Per germline, CDR1 KGHSH and CDR2 LQKENI. The CDR3 DNA sequence: TGTGCCAGCACCCCGGGGCAGGGGTGGGACGAGCAGTACTTC. This gives the protein CASTPGQGWDEQYF. The full variable domain, its missing parts supplied by reference TRBV18 and TRBJ2-7, is NAGVMQNPRHLVRRRGQEARLRCSPMKGHSHVYWYRQLPEEGLKFMVYLQKENIIDESGMPKERFSAEFPKEGPSILRIQQVVRGDSAAYFCASTPGQGWDEQYFGPGTRLTVT.

V gene TRBV6-5 combines with J gene TRBJ1-1; 7 nucleotides line up with TRBD1. Germline V gene data show CDR1 as MNHEY and CDR2 as SVGAGI. V lost 6 bases and J lost 5; bases outside the gene matches: 6. The CDR3 is made up of 13 amino acids. The CDR3 here is CASRGTARTEAFF. CDR3 DNA: TGTGCCAGCAGGGGGACAGCTAGGACTGAAGCTTTCTTT.

This clone was recorded only once. J is TRBJ2-1 and V is TRBV5-1; TRBD2 aligns across 10 bases. The J segment lost 10 bases and the V segment lost 1 base, leaving 8 bases of the junction unmatched. The CDR3 length is 15 residues. The germline gives CDR1 SGHRS, CDR2 YFSETQ. The DNA for the CDR3 is TGCGCCAGCAGCTTGCGGTTAGCGGGGGGTAGAGAGCAGTTCTTC. It encodes CASSLRLAGGREQFF.

The CDR3 sequence is CASSTQPQGNTEAFF. The CDR3, as DNA: TGTGCCAGCTCAACCCAACCACAGGGGAACACTGAAGCTTTCTTT. The chain combines TRBV18 with TRBJ1-1; tentative D call: TRBD1 (6 bases). V lost 5 bases and J 1 base, leaving 14 bases between the germline ends. This CDR3 region has 15 residues. Germline lookup yields CDR1 KGHSH and CDR2 LQKENI.

This chain uses TRBV19 with TRBJ2-7; 9 nucleotides match TRBD2. The CDR3 runs to 14 residues. Germline V CDR1 and CDR2: LNHDA, SQIVND (reference sequence). J gave up 2 bases and V 6 bases, and 5 bases lay outside the gene matches. The CDR3 region is CASSVLAGPYEQYF. The CDR3 bases are TGTGCCAGTAGCGTACTAGCGGGCCCCTACGAGCAGTACTTC.

The chain carries TRBV7-2 and TRBJ2-7; 11 bases are a match to TRBD2. CDR1 SGHTA and CDR2 FQGNSA come from the germline V gene. The trim removed 3 bases at V and 3 bases at J, leaving 7 bases unmatched. The CDR3 loop spans 16 amino acids. The DNA for the CDR3 is TGTGCCAGCAGCTTGACTAGCGGGATATCAGTCTACGAGCAGTACTTC. Its protein product is CASSLTSGISVYEQYF. Looking up the rest from reference TRBV7-2 and TRBJ2-7 gives the full variable domain: GAGVSQSPSNKVTEKGKDVELRCDPISGHTALYWYRQSLGQGLEFLIYFQGNSAPDKSGLPSDRFSAERTGGSVSTLTIQRTQQEDSAVYLCASSLTSGISVYEQYFGPGTRLTVT.

This clone was detected only a few times. The J gene is TRBJ2-5, the V gene TRBV29-1; weak D call: TRBD2 (5 bases). V lost 6 bases and J lost 5, with 13 bases in between. Germline CDR1 and CDR2: SQVTM and ANQGSEA. The CDR3 length is 12 residues. The CDR3 loop is CSVALGSETQYF. The CDR3 bases are TGCAGCGTAGCCCTAGGGAGCGAGACCCAGTACTTC.

The CDR3 nucleotides read TGTGCCAGCAGTTCGTATAGCGGTAGGTCGCAGTATTTT. Translated, it gives CASSSYSGRSQYF. The chain has TRBV12-3 or TRBV12-4 and TRBJ2-3, with D perhaps matching TRBD2 (6 bases). This CDR3 is 13 amino acids long. Deletions cut 4 bases from V and 10 bases from J, with 15 bases between.

The chain is built from TRBV7-9 and TRBJ1-6, with no clear D. Trimming shortened V by 2 bases and J by 10 bases, and 12 bases separated the two germline ends. The CDR3 is made up of 14 amino acids. Germline CDR1 reads SEHNR; CDR2 reads FQNEAQ (reference sequence). The CDR3, as DNA: TGTGCCAGCAGCTTAACTGGCAGGATGTCACCCCTCCACTTT. This encodes CASSLTGRMSPLHF.

This clone has just a few counts. The chain joins TRBV27 to TRBJ2-7; TRBD1 aligns across 8 bases. The CDR3 totals 13 residues. Germline V CDR1 and CDR2: MNHEY, SMNVEV (reference sequence). V lost 5 bases to trimming and J lost 2 bases; unmatched junction nucleotides: 2. The DNA of the CDR3 is TGTGCCAGCAGTCCGGGACAGGCCTACGAGCAGTACTTC. Translation: CASSPGQAYEQYF.

This chain links TRBV6-2 or TRBV6-3 with TRBJ1-6; 7 nucleotides match TRBD1. This CDR3 comprises 17 residues. V gave up 3 bases and J gave up 7 bases; unmatched junction bases: 12. Germline loops: CDR1 MNHEY, CDR2 SVGEGT. The CDR3 region is CASSYLMWTGFNSPLHF. The DNA of the CDR3 is TGTGCCAGCAGTTATCTTATGTGGACAGGATTCAATTCACCCCTCCACTTT.

This clone appeared a few times. The chain employs TRBV19 and TRBJ1-1, with D tentatively TRBD1 (6 bases). Trimming removed 4 bases from V and 4 bases from J, with 10 bases in between. The CDR3 is 13 residues long. Germline CDR1 LNHDA, CDR2 SQIVND (reference sequence). As DNA, the CDR3 is TGTGCCAGTAGTAACAGGGTAACCACTGAAGCTTTCTTT. As protein: CASSNRVTTEAFF.

There are many counts of this clone. The chain carries TRBV9 and TRBJ1-4; no clear D gene. This CDR3 region has 14 residues. The ends were cut back, 0 bases at V and 0 bases at J, with 3 bases in the middle. CDR1 is SGDLS and CDR2 is YYNGEE in the germline V gene. In DNA, the CDR3 is TGTGCCAGCAGCGTAGACACAACTAATGAAAAACTGTTTTTT. Translating gives CASSVDTTNEKLFF.

J is TRBJ2-5 and V is TRBV11-2; D unclear. The germline V and J ends were trimmed by 2 bases and 1 base, with 5 bases remaining between them. From germline, CDR1 is SGHAT and CDR2 FQNNGV. The CDR3 loop spans 13 amino acids. CDR3 sequence (DNA): TGTGCCAGCAGCTTAAACATCCAAGAGACCCAGTACTTC. Amino acid sequence: CASSLNIQETQYF.

The chain recombines TRBV3-1 (or the pseudogene TRBV3-2) with TRBJ2-1; TRBD2 agrees at 11 bases. Germline V gene data show CDR1 as LGHDT and CDR2 as YNNKEL (reference sequence). CDR3 length: 15 amino acids. V was pared by 1 base and J by 11 bases, with 7 bases of the junction left unmatched. CDR3 sequence reads: CASSQGVAGGPKQFF. DNA of the CDR3: TGTGCCAGCAGCCAAGGGGTAGCGGGAGGGCCAAAGCAGTTCTTC.

The chain joins TRBV23-1 to TRBJ2-3; TRBD1 matches 7 bases. TRBV23-1 carries the ORF label, with uncertain function. CDR3 length: 14 amino acids. V lost 11 bases to trimming and J lost 0 bases; unmatched junction nucleotides: 8. The CDR3 DNA sequence: TGCGCCGGCGAACAGGGGTTCAGCACAGATACGCAGTATTTT. It yields the protein CAGEQGFSTDTQYF.

The chain joins TRBV28 to TRBJ2-5; 11 bases map to TRBD2. Germline loops: CDR1 MDHEN, CDR2 SYDVKM. Trimming at V came to 6 bases and at J to 5 bases, leaving 8 bases not matched to a gene. The CDR3 length is 15 residues. The CDR3 loop reads CASSLSGRAVETQYF. The CDR3 nucleotides are TGTGCCAGCAGCCTTAGCGGGAGGGCGGTGGAGACCCAGTACTTC.

V is TRBV3-1 (or the pseudogene TRBV3-2) and J is TRBJ2-3; D is possibly TRBD2 (5 bases). V was trimmed by 0 bases and J by 5 bases, leaving 12 bases between them. The CDR3 totals 15 residues. Germline CDR1 is LGHDT and CDR2 is YNNKEL (reference sequence). The CDR3 sequence is CASSQDRGSRDTQYF. In DNA form, the CDR3 reads TGTGCCAGCAGCCAAGACCGAGGGTCCCGAGATACGCAGTATTTT.

V usage is TRBV6-6 and J usage is TRBJ2-5; D gene ambiguous. Between the trimmed V and J ends, which lost 4 bases and 5 bases, there was a span of 8 bases. The CDR3 runs to 12 residues. Germline CDR1 and CDR2: MNHNY and SVGAGI (reference sequence). DNA for the CDR3: TGTGCCAGCAGTTTGCCTAGGGAGACCCAGTACTTC. Its translation is CASSLPRETQYF.

The V call is TRBV3-1 (or the pseudogene TRBV3-2), the J call TRBJ1-5; no definite D call. Per the germline V gene, CDR1 is LGHDT and CDR2 is YNNKEL (reference sequence). This CDR3 region has 16 residues. Trimming pared 0 bases from V and 0 bases from J, leaving 9 bases between. CDR3 in DNA: TGTGCCAGCAGCCAAGACCGGGGTAGTAGCAATCAGCCCCAGCATTTT. It yields the protein CASSQDRGSSNQPQHF.

The chain joins TRBV19 to TRBJ1-5; perhaps TRBD1 as D (6 bases). Germline lookup yields CDR1 LNHDA and CDR2 SQIVND (reference sequence). The CDR3 runs 17 residues. Trimming shortened V by 1 base and J by 2 bases, and 15 bases separated the two germline ends. Written as DNA, the CDR3 is TGTGCCAGTAGTATAGCCCGTAGGGGGATCGGCAATCAGCCCCAGCATTTT. This codes for CASSIARRGIGNQPQHF.

This chain links TRBV6-5 with TRBJ2-1; 7 bases line up with TRBD1. The CDR3 runs to 13 residues. The V gene end was trimmed by 8 bases and the J gene end by 5 bases; junction bases not matched to a gene: 6. CDR1 and CDR2 (germline): MNHEY, SVGAGI. The CDR3 nucleotides are TGTGCCAGCGGCAGGGGGAGCGACAATGAGCAGTTCTTC. Translated, it gives CASGRGSDNEQFF.

CDR3 residues: CASSPIQGPGELFF. CDR3 bases: TGTGCCAGCAGTCCGATACAGGGGCCCGGGGAGCTGTTTTTT. This chain uses TRBV6-5 with TRBJ2-2; TRBD1 aligns across 7 bases. Trimming at V came to 5 bases and at J to 6 bases, leaving 6 bases not matched to a gene. Germline assignment: CDR1 MNHEY and CDR2 SVGAGI. The CDR3 is 14 residues long.

Here the CDR3 reads CASSPAGALNSNQPQHF. CDR3 in DNA: TGTGCCAGCTCACCCGCGGGGGCCCTGAATAGCAATCAGCCCCAGCATTTT. The V and J genes are TRBV18 and TRBJ1-5; D is possibly TRBD1 (6 bases). V was pared by 3 bases and J by 0 bases, with 15 bases between. Germline V gene data show CDR1 as KGHSH and CDR2 as LQKENI. The CDR3 consists of 17 residues.